This T cell receptor (beta chain) stems from a study of blood T cell repertoires in COVID-19. Study-wide background: T cells, B-cell-depleted T cells, or PBMCs supplied cDNA or gDNA.

Cohort 3 recovery required two negative PCRs, clearance, or symptom resolution. CDR1 and CDR2 from the germline V gene are MNHEY and SMNVEV (reference sequence). The CDR3 contains 15 residues. After removal of 5 bases from V and 4 bases from J, the junction contained 10 bases not matched to a gene. This table comes from immunoSEQ multiplex PCR, and its TCRdb copy is limited to in-frame clones, with some not included. The sample has 450,000 to 500,000 clones; roughly 90% are singletons. The clonotype was recovered from a woman in her late teens or twenties who had recovered from COVID-19. The chain combines TRBV27 with TRBJ1-2, with 7 bases that match TRBD1. Material for sequencing was PBMCs or T cells enriched from blood (not recorded which). The DNA of the CDR3 is TGTGCCAGCAGTCCGAATCGACAGGGCCCCTATGGCTACACCTTC. This codes for CASSPNRQGPYGYTF.